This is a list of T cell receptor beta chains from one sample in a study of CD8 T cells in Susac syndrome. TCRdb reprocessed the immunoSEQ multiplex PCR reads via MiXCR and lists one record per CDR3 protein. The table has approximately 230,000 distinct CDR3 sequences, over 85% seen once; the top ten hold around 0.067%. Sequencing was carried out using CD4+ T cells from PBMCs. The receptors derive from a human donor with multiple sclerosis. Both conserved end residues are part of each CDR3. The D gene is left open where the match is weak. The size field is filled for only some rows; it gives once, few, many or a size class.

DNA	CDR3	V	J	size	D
TGCGCCAGCAGCTACGGGCCGGTCGGACCCACTGAAGCTTTCTTT	CASSYGPVGPTEAFF	TRBV5-1	TRBJ1-1	.	.
TGTGCCAGCAGCTTAAGGGGTGTCGATGAGCAGTTCTTC	CASSLRGVDEQFF	TRBV5-4	TRBJ2-1	.	.
TGTGCCAGCAGCCCCCGGCGACTAGCGGGCGTCAATGAGCAGTTCTTC	CASSPRRLAGVNEQFF	TRBV11-2	TRBJ2-1	.	TRBD2
TGTGCCAGCAGCCGGCGGGGGGGGCAGGCGAACACTGAAGCTTTCTTT	CASSRRGGQANTEAFF	TRBV5-4	TRBJ1-1	.	.
TGCAGTGCAAAACCGGGACTAGCGGGAAACATTCAGTACTTC	CSAKPGLAGNIQYF	TRBV20-1	TRBJ2-4	.	TRBD2
TGTGCCAGCAGCCTCTCCCTGGGGAACGTCTATGGCTACACCTTC	CASSLSLGNVYGYTF	TRBV3-1	TRBJ1-2	.	.
TGCAGTGCTGGACCGGGGGGGGGCGAAGAGACCCAGTACTTC	CSAGPGGGEETQYF	TRBV20-1	TRBJ2-5	.	TRBD2
TGTGCCACCAGTGACAGGACCGTCAGCTCCTATAATTCACCCCTCCACTTT	CATSDRTVSSYNSPLHF	TRBV24-1	TRBJ1-6	.	.
TGTGCCAGCAGTGAAGCTTCCTACGAGCAGTACTTC	CASSEASYEQYF	TRBV6-1	TRBJ2-7	.	.
TGTGCCAGTAGTTCGGACAGACGATTAGAGACCCAGTACTTC	CASSSDRRLETQYF	TRBV19	TRBJ2-5	.	.
TGTGCCGGGACACGGACCGTCTATCGGGAAAAACTGTTTTTT	CAGTRTVYREKLFF	TRBV30	TRBJ1-4	.	.
TGTGCCAGCAGCCAAGAGTACCCTAGCGGGGGGCACCGGGAGACCCAGTACTTC	CASSQEYPSGGHRETQYF	TRBV3-1	TRBJ2-5	.	TRBD2
TGTGCCAGCAGCCAAGAGGGTACCCTAGCGGAGGTCACAGATACGCAGTATTTT	CASSQEGTLAEVTDTQYF	TRBV4-2	TRBJ2-3	.	TRBD2
TGTGCCACCAGTGAGTCGGACCGAACCTCCACAGATACGCAGTATTTT	CATSESDRTSTDTQYF	TRBV24-1	TRBJ2-3	.	.
TGCAGCGCCAGACAGGGGGGGGACACTGAAGCTTTCTTT	CSARQGGDTEAFF	TRBV29-1	TRBJ1-1	.	TRBD1
TGTGCCAGCAGCTTACAAAAGCTTAACTATGGCTACACCTTC	CASSLQKLNYGYTF	TRBV13	TRBJ1-2	.	.
TGCGCCAGCAGCCCGCTAGCGGGAGAGATAAACAATGAGCAGTTCTTC	CASSPLAGEINNEQFF	TRBV5-1	TRBJ2-1	.	TRBD2
TGTGCCAGCAGGGTTGCGGGGCAGGGCGATCAGCCCCAGCATTTT	CASRVAGQGDQPQHF	TRBV6-4	TRBJ1-5	.	.
TGCGCCAGCAGCCAAGTCACAGGGGGGCAAGAGACCCAGTACTTC	CASSQVTGGQETQYF	TRBV4-1	TRBJ2-5	.	TRBD1
TGTGCCAGCGGCTCGGAGCTGGAGTCCTACGAGCAGTACTTC	CASGSELESYEQYF	TRBV28	TRBJ2-7	.	.
TGTGCCACCAGTGATTCCCCAGAGGGGGGCTACACCTTC	CATSDSPEGGYTF	TRBV24-1	TRBJ1-2	.	.
TGTGCCAGCGTCAAGGTCGGCAGGGGGCGGAATACGCAGTATTTT	CASVKVGRGRNTQYF	TRBV5-5	TRBJ2-3	.	TRBD1
TGTGCCAGCTCACCCGGCCTCGACAGGGTAGACTATGGCTACACCTTC	CASSPGLDRVDYGYTF	TRBV18	TRBJ1-2	.	TRBD1
TGCAGTGCTAGACAGGACGGCGGCTACACCTTC	CSARQDGGYTF	TRBV20-1	TRBJ1-2	.	.
TGTGCCAGCAGAAGCGCTGGGAAAGAGACCCAGTACTTC	CASRSAGKETQYF	TRBV6-5	TRBJ2-5	few	.
TGTGCCAGCAGTTACTTGGCAGGGGCCAATAATTCACCCCTCCACTTT	CASSYLAGANNSPLHF	TRBV6-5	TRBJ1-6	once	.
TGTGCCAGCAGCGGGAGACTAGCGGAAGAGACCCAGTACTTC	CASSGRLAEETQYF	TRBV7-2	TRBJ2-5	.	TRBD2
TGCGCCAGCAGCTGGGGTGCGGTAGGGAATGAGCAGTTCTTC	CASSWGAVGNEQFF	TRBV5-1	TRBJ2-1	.	.
TGTGCCAGCAGTTGGACGGCGAACACTGAAGCTTTCTTT	CASSWTANTEAFF	TRBV27	TRBJ1-1	.	.
TGTGCCAGCAGTTTAAGGGGGAGCCCCCTCACCGGGGAGCTGTTTTTT	CASSLRGSPLTGELFF	TRBV12-3/TRBV12-4	TRBJ2-2	.	.
TGCAGTGCTCCCAGCTCCGGGAACTATGGCTACACCTTC	CSAPSSGNYGYTF	TRBV20-1	TRBJ1-2	.	.
TGTGCCAGCAGCTCGGGACTAGCATACGGAGAGACCCAGTACTTC	CASSSGLAYGETQYF	TRBV7-3	TRBJ2-5	.	TRBD2
TGTGCCAGCAGTCGGGACATTAGCAATCAGCCCCAGCATTTT	CASSRDISNQPQHF	TRBV12-3/TRBV12-4	TRBJ1-5	few	.
TGTGCTAGTGGTCCAATTCCGGCCTCCTCCTCTGGAAACACCATATATTTT	CASGPIPASSSGNTIYF	TRBV12-5	TRBJ1-3	.	.
TGTGCCAGCAGCTTAAATTGGCTGGTAACAGATACGCAGTATTTT	CASSLNWLVTDTQYF	TRBV7-6	TRBJ2-3	.	.
TGTGCCAGCTCACCTACCACTGGTGAAGCTTTCTTT	CASSPTTGEAFF	TRBV18	TRBJ1-1	.	.
TGCGCCAGCAGCCCAGATACCCAAGAGACCCAGTACTTC	CASSPDTQETQYF	TRBV5-1	TRBJ2-5	.	.
TGCAGTGCTAGAGAGGACAGGCCCCTCTCCTACGAGCAGTACTTC	CSAREDRPLSYEQYF	TRBV20-1	TRBJ2-7	.	TRBD1
TGTGCCAGCAGCCCGAGGGGACAAAGCACAGATACGCAGTATTTT	CASSPRGQSTDTQYF	TRBV11-2	TRBJ2-3	.	.
TGTGCCTGGAGTGTATGGAAGGGAGGGGAGCATAGCAATCAGCCCCAGCATTTT	CAWSVWKGGEHSNQPQHF	TRBV30	TRBJ1-5	.	.
TGTGCCAGCAGTTTAACGGTCCCAAATCAGCCCCAGCATTTT	CASSLTVPNQPQHF	TRBV12-3/TRBV12-4	TRBJ1-5	.	.
TGCAGTGCTAGATCAAGATTTTCACCCCTCCACTTT	CSARSRFSPLHF	TRBV20-1	TRBJ1-6	.	.
TGTGCCAGCAGCGCGGGACATTCTGAAGCTTTCTTT	CASSAGHSEAFF	TRBV9	TRBJ1-1	.	.
TGTGCCAGTGCCCGAGCGGATCTTAGCACAGATACGCAGTATTTT	CASARADLSTDTQYF	TRBV19	TRBJ2-3	.	.
TGCAGCGTTGAGGGAGGGGAGAACACTGAAGCTTTCTTT	CSVEGGENTEAFF	TRBV29-1	TRBJ1-1	.	.
TGTGCCAGCGGGAGGGGGGAGAGCAATCAGCCCCAGCATTTT	CASGRGESNQPQHF	TRBV6-5	TRBJ1-5	.	.
TGTGCCAGCAGCTCCCGGACAGCCGCTGGGGATACGCAGTATTTT	CASSSRTAAGDTQYF	TRBV7-9	TRBJ2-3	.	.
TGCGCCAGCAGCGTTACCGGGACAGGGGGCTATGAGCAGTTCTTC	CASSVTGTGGYEQFF	TRBV5-1	TRBJ2-1	.	TRBD1
TGCAGTGCTAGAGCCCTCGGACGGACTAGCGGGGCCGACTCTGGGGCCAACGTCCTGACTTTC	CSARALGRTSGADSGANVLTF	TRBV20-1	TRBJ2-6	.	TRBD2
TGTGCCAGCAGCCGGGTTGCGGGAGGGCCGGGCAATGAGCAGTTCTTC	CASSRVAGGPGNEQFF	TRBV14	TRBJ2-1	.	TRBD2
TGTGCCAGCAGGACAGGCGTAAACCACGAGCAGTACTTC	CASRTGVNHEQYF	TRBV6-6	TRBJ2-7	.	.
TGCGCCAGCAGCCAAGAGCCCTCGATGGGTATCGGAAACATTCAGTACTTC	CASSQEPSMGIGNIQYF	TRBV4-1	TRBJ2-4	.	.
TGCAGCGCCCGTTGGGTTGGGCGGGCGAGAGATACGCAGTATTTT	CSARWVGRARDTQYF	TRBV29-1	TRBJ2-3	.	.
TGTGCCAGCAGCCATTCCGGGGGGACGGTTAGCACAGATACGCAGTATTTT	CASSHSGGTVSTDTQYF	TRBV27	TRBJ2-3	.	TRBD2